Listed below are T cell receptor beta chains from one sample, sequenced in a study of blood T cell repertoires in COVID-19. Assay used: immunoSEQ multiplex PCR; TCRdb lists only in-frame clones, some missing. Of 290,000 or so clones detected, nearly 90% appear once; the ten largest clones hold over 3.5%. The sample taken for sequencing was PBMCs or T cells enriched from blood (not recorded which). These receptor sequences come from a woman in her late teens or twenties with acute COVID-19. Each CDR3 is given with its conserved first and last residue. The order of the fields is V gene, D gene, J gene, clone size, CDR3 DNA, CDR3 protein. The D gene is left open where the match is weak. A row's size may be missing; if present it is once, few, many or a size class.

>TRBV25-1|TRBD1|TRBJ1-6|-
TGTGCCAGCAGCTCCCGCGGGGACAGGACTAATTCACCCCTCCACTTT
CASSSRGDRTNSPLHF
>TRBV18|-|TRBJ1-2|-
TGTGCCAGCTCACCCGGAGGGGCATGGGTACGGAGCTATGGCTACACCTTC
CASSPGGAWVRSYGYTF
>TRBV2|TRBD2|TRBJ2-1|-
TGTGCCAGTAGGAAGACTAGCGGGAGGTTTGTGGAGAATGAGCAGTTCTTC
CASRKTSGRFVENEQFF
>TRBV5-5|-|TRBJ1-1|-
TGTGCCAGCAGCAAAGTTGCCTGGGAGTCCACTGAAGCTTTCTTT
CASSKVAWESTEAFF
>TRBV27|-|TRBJ2-7|once
TGTGCCAGCAGTTTAGAAGGGTGGGGGCACGGAGAGCAGTACTTC
CASSLEGWGHGEQYF
>TRBV21-1|-|TRBJ1-5|-
TGTGCCAGCAGTAGAGCACAGGTAACCTATAGCAATCAGCCCCAGCATTTT
CASSRAQVTYSNQPQHF
>TRBV27|TRBD1|TRBJ1-2|-
TGTGCCAGCAGTCGACTCGTAGGACAGGGGCTGGTAAGCTATGGCTACACCTTC
CASSRLVGQGLVSYGYTF
>TRBV2|TRBD1|TRBJ1-2|-
TGTGCCTTTAGAACAGGACAGGGCCCGATAAACTATGGCTACACCTTC
CAFRTGQGPINYGYTF
>TRBV5-1|TRBD2|TRBJ2-1|-
TGCGCCAGCAGCTTGGGGACTAGCACCTACAATGAGCAGTTCTTC
CASSLGTSTYNEQFF
>TRBV5-4|-|TRBJ2-5|-
TGTGCCAGCAGGAGGGACGGGAGCCCCCGGGAGACCCAGTACTTC
CASRRDGSPRETQYF
>TRBV9|TRBD1|TRBJ1-6|few
TGTGCCAGCAGAGGACAGGCCATGCAGAATTCACCCCTCCACTTT
CASRGQAMQNSPLHF
>TRBV19|-|TRBJ2-1|-
TGTGCCAGTAACAGAGGCAGGGCCAATGAGCAGTTCTTC
CASNRGRANEQFF
>TRBV30|-|TRBJ1-2|-
TGTGCCTGGAGTGACCAGGGGACTGGCTACACCTTC
CAWSDQGTGYTF
>TRBV6-5|TRBD1|TRBJ2-2|-
TGTGCCAGCAGTCTGACAGGGCAGTCGAAGGAGCTGTTTTTT
CASSLTGQSKELFF
>TRBV6-5|-|TRBJ1-5|-
TGTGCCAGCAATACAGGGTTGTATCAGCCCCAGCATTTT
CASNTGLYQPQHF
>TRBV19|TRBD2|TRBJ2-1|-
TGTGCCAGTAGAAATAACCGACTAGCGGGAGGACCCAATGAGCAGTTCTTC
CASRNNRLAGGPNEQFF
>TRBV28|TRBD1|TRBJ1-4|-
TGTGCCAGCAGGCCGAACAGGGGAGGACTAGAAAAACTGTTTTTT
CASRPNRGGLEKLFF
>TRBV21-1|-|TRBJ1-5|-
TGTGCTGGGACAGGGGGTGTAGGCAATCAGCCCCAGCATTTT
CAGTGGVGNQPQHF
>TRBV27|-|TRBJ1-1|-
TGTGCCAGCAGTTTAGCCCAGGGCGCTCTGACTGAAGCTTTCTTT
CASSLAQGALTEAFF
>TRBV28|-|TRBJ1-2|-
TGTGCCAGCAGTCCCTTCGGGGTTAGGTTTGCGGGCTACACCTTC
CASSPFGVRFAGYTF
>TRBV28|TRBD1|TRBJ2-1|-
TGTGCCAGCAGTTCCCCCGGGACAGGGTTGGGCGTTGAGCAGTTCTTC
CASSSPGTGLGVEQFF
>TRBV28|-|TRBJ1-1|-
TGTGCCAGCAGTTTGGCCGGGACTATGAACACTGAAGCTTTCTTT
CASSLAGTMNTEAFF
>TRBV7-9|-|TRBJ2-2|-
TGTGCCAGCAGCTTATTGCTAGTTGGGACCGGGGAGCTGTTTTTT
CASSLLLVGTGELFF
>TRBV5-1|TRBD1|TRBJ1-3|-
TGCGCCAGCAGCTTCTATCCCCCCGCCCTGACAGGGAGCTCTGGAAACACCATATATTTT
CASSFYPPALTGSSGNTIYF
>TRBV29-1|-|TRBJ2-7|-
TGCAGCGTTGTGGCCCAGGAGCAGTACTTC
CSVVAQEQYF
>TRBV30|-|TRBJ1-4|-
TGTGCCTGGAGCCGTTTCCAGGGGCGCAATGAAAAACTGTTTTTT
CAWSRFQGRNEKLFF
>TRBV5-1|TRBD2|TRBJ2-7|-
TGCGCCAGCAGCTTACGACTAGCGGGAGGGGGCGAGCAGTACTTC
CASSLRLAGGGEQYF
>TRBV20-1|TRBD2|TRBJ2-5|-
TGCAGTGCTAGTACTAGCGGGAGCTTCGGGACCCAGTACTTC
CSASTSGSFGTQYF
>TRBV25-1|TRBD2|TRBJ2-3|-
TGTGCCAGCAGTGAATACGGGGGAGGGGTCGCAGATACGCAGTATTTT
CASSEYGGGVADTQYF
>TRBV13|TRBD2|TRBJ2-1|-
TGTGCCAGCAGCTTACCGGGGGAGGGTGAGCAGTTCTTC
CASSLPGEGEQFF
>TRBV2|TRBD2|TRBJ2-2|-
TGTGCCAGCACCCCCTCGGCAGCGGGAGGAACCGGGGAGCTGTTTTTT
CASTPSAAGGTGELFF
>TRBV13|-|TRBJ1-3|-
TGTGCCAGCAGCTTGGGGGGGCTCGGAAACACCATATATTTT
CASSLGGLGNTIYF
>TRBV13|-|TRBJ1-3|-
TGTGCCAGCAGCTTCCGGGGACTCTCTGGAAACACCATATATTTT
CASSFRGLSGNTIYF
>TRBV7-9|TRBD2|TRBJ2-1|once
TGTGCCAGCAGCTTAGCCCGAGAGGGACTAGCGGAGCTTGCGAATGAGCAGTTCTTC
CASSLAREGLAELANEQFF
>TRBV18|-|TRBJ2-1|-
TGTGCCAGCTCATCGGAGCCTTGGACGGGCCCGGAGGATGAGCAGTTCTTC
CASSSEPWTGPEDEQFF
>TRBV5-5|-|TRBJ2-2|few
TGTGCCAGCAGCCGAAACAGGGTTGGCACCGGGGAGCTGTTTTTT
CASSRNRVGTGELFF
>TRBV29-1|TRBD2|TRBJ2-3|-
TGCAGTTTTCTCCCGGGACTAGCTGTAGATACGCAGTATTTT
CSFLPGLAVDTQYF
>TRBV9|TRBD1|TRBJ2-3|-
TGTGCCAGCACCTCCAGGGGGCAATTGACAGATACGCAGTATTTT
CASTSRGQLTDTQYF
>TRBV4-2|-|TRBJ1-1|-
TGTGCCAGCAGCCTTCTAGAGACAGGGAACACTGAAGCTTTCTTT
CASSLLETGNTEAFF
>TRBV28|-|TRBJ1-4|-
TGTGCCAGCAGCAATGAGCTTGCAACTAATGAAAAACTGTTTTTT
CASSNELATNEKLFF
>TRBV7-9|TRBD1|TRBJ2-7|-
TGTGCCAGCAGCCCCCCCCAGGGGGACTACGAGCAGTACTTC
CASSPPQGDYEQYF
>TRBV2|-|TRBJ1-2|-
TGTGCCAGCAGGGACAGCGGAGGCTATGGCTACACCTTC
CASRDSGGYGYTF